Below are 21 T cell receptor beta chains sequenced from a single sample in a study of identical twins. TCRdb itself ran the 5' RACE reads through MiXCR, one entry per CDR3 protein. The data show some 1,600,000 distinct CDR3 sequences, roughly 35% seen once. Sequences were obtained from cord blood. Receptor source: a newborn girl in good health.

The CDR3 is CASSLWGVYSGNTIYF. The CDR3 DNA sequence: TGTGCCAGCAGTTTATGGGGGGTGTACTCTGGAAACACCATATATTTT. The chain links TRBV28 to TRBJ1-3; maybe TRBD1 (5 bases). The CDR3 runs 16 residues. From germline, CDR1 is MDHEN and CDR2 SYDVKM. Trimming stripped 0 bases from V and 0 bases from J, with 9 bases between.

This chain connects TRBV12-3 or TRBV12-4 to TRBJ2-7; 8 bases align to TRBD1. The V gene end was trimmed by 6 bases and the J gene end by 3 bases; junction bases not matched to a gene: 10. The CDR3 has 15 amino acids. As DNA, the CDR3 is TGTGCCAGCAGAAGGACTGGCACAGGGGGCTACGAGCAGTACTTC. This sequence encodes CASRRTGTGGYEQYF.

This clonotype has just a few counts. The gene calls are TRBV20-1 and TRBJ2-5; 7 positions match TRBD2. The CDR3 sequence is 12 residues long. Losses at the gene ends were 6 bases for V and 3 bases for J; bases not matched to a gene: 4. CDR1 and CDR2 from the germline V gene are DFQATT and SNEGSKA (reference sequence). The CDR3 nucleotides are TGCAGTGCGGACCTAGCGGAAGAGACCCAGTACTTC. Its protein product is CSADLAEETQYF.

This clonotype was seen a handful of times. V and J are TRBV7-9 and TRBJ2-7; no definite D call. Germline V gene lookup returns CDR1 SEHNR and CDR2 FQNEAQ (reference sequence). The ends were cut back, 7 bases at V and 12 bases at J, with 7 bases in the middle. The CDR3 sequence is 8 residues long. The CDR3 protein is CASKMRYF. The CDR3 region has the DNA TGTGCCAGCAAAATGAGGTACTTC.

This CDR3 is CASSVASGSSQYF. DNA for the CDR3: TGCGCCAGCAGCGTGGCTAGCGGGAGTTCGCAGTATTTT. The chain has TRBV5-1 and TRBJ2-3, with 10 positions matching TRBD2. The ends lost 4 bases at V and 10 bases at J; junction bases unmatched: 6. The CDR3 covers 13 residues. Per the germline V gene, CDR1 is SGHRS and CDR2 is YFSETQ.

The rearrangement links TRBV6-1 to TRBJ2-7; D possibly corresponds to TRBD2 (6 bases). The germline CDR1 and CDR2 sequences are MNHNS and SASEGT. CDR3 length: 14 amino acids. The V end lost 8 bases, the J end lost 0 bases, and 14 bases lay between the germline ends. The CDR3 reads CASGRTVSSYEQYF. In DNA, the CDR3 is TGTGCCAGCGGGAGGACTGTTAGCTCCTACGAGCAGTACTTC.

The rearrangement joins TRBV12-3 or TRBV12-4 to TRBJ2-3, with 7 bases aligning to TRBD1. J lost 9 bases, V lost 5 bases, and 11 bases had no gene match. CDR3 length equals 14 residues. CDR3 DNA: TGTGCCAGCAGTCGACAGGGATGGATAGGGACGCAGTATTTT. This gives the protein CASSRQGWIGTQYF.

The chain carries TRBV10-3 and TRBJ2-1, with D unresolved. V gave up 7 bases and J gave up 8 bases, with 18 bases separating them. This CDR3 is 14 amino acids long. Germline V CDR1 and CDR2: ENHRY, SYGVKD. In DNA form, the CDR3 reads TGTGCCATCAACCCCGGCACAGACATCGATGAGCAGTTCTTC. Protein product: CAINPGTDIDEQFF.

This clonotype was observed a handful of times. The J gene is TRBJ2-1, the V gene TRBV14; the match to TRBD2 covers 10 bases. CDR3 length equals 15 residues. Germline-derived CDR1 and CDR2 are SGHDN and FVKESK. Trimming cost V 1 base and J 12 bases; bases outside gene matches: 9. This chain's CDR3 is CASSQGGRLAGGQFF. The DNA of the CDR3 is TGTGCCAGCAGCCAAGGGGGCCGACTAGCGGGCGGGCAGTTCTTC.

This clonotype was picked up a small number of times. The chain employs TRBV6-5 and TRBJ1-1; D uncertain. Germline V CDR1 and CDR2: MNHEY, SVGAGI. V was cut by 3 bases and J by 0 bases, with 14 bases left in between. CDR3 length: 16 residues. CDR3 in amino acids: CASSYSAEGMNTEAFF. CDR3 sequence (DNA): TGTGCCAGCAGTTATTCGGCAGAGGGCATGAACACTGAAGCTTTCTTT.

This clonotype was counted once. J is TRBJ1-1 and V is TRBV21-1; TRBD1, the D gene given by the table, was not confirmed from the DNA. TRBV21-1 is a recognized pseudogene. The CDR3 runs to 15 residues. This chain's CDR3 is CASSKDVGLNTEAFF. For the CDR3, the DNA is TGTGCCAGCAGCAAAGATGTGGGGCTGAACACTGAAGCTTTCTTT.

This clonotype has more than one count but fewer than ten. The chain combines TRBV28 with TRBJ2-5, with D perhaps TRBD2 (6 bases). The germline CDR1 and CDR2 sequences are MDHEN and SYDVKM. This CDR3 is 10 amino acids long. CDR3 nucleotide sequence: TGTGGGGCGGGACGAGAGACCCAGTACTTC. This codes for CGAGRETQYF.

This clonotype was found a few times. The chain combines TRBV20-1 with TRBJ2-4, with TRBD2 matching over 13 bases. TRBJ2-7 matches the DNA end more closely, so the J call is doubtful. The CDR3 extends over 15 amino acids. Germline CDR1 is DFQATT and CDR2 is SNEGSKA (reference sequence). The CDR3 DNA sequence: TGCAGTGCTAGAGATCGCCGACTAGCGGGAGGCGAGCAGTACTTC. Protein sequence: CSARDRRLAGGEQYF.

This clonotype has more than one count but fewer than ten. The chain couples TRBV28 to TRBJ2-7; TRBD2 is a possible D gene (6 bases). CDR3 size: 13 residues. Trimming removed 3 bases at V and 4 bases at J, with 10 bases between. Germline V lookup: CDR1 MDHEN, CDR2 SYDVKM. DNA of the CDR3: TGTGCCAGCAGTTTCCGGGAGCGTTACGAGCAGTACTTC. Its protein product is CASSFRERYEQYF.

A note on this clonotype: A single base separates this from a much larger clone, so it may be a read error. The chain carries TRBV5-1 and TRBJ2-7; D not certain. Germline CDR1 reads SGHRS; CDR2 reads YFSETQ. Trimming shortened V by 4 bases and J by 3 bases, and 17 bases separated the two germline ends. CDR3 length: 15 residues. This CDR3 reads CASSPSKGWSYEQYF. Here the CDR3 DNA reads TGCGCCAGCAGCCCAAGTAAGGGATGGAGCTACGAGCAGTACTTC.

This clonotype turned up a few times. CDR3 loop: CAISTLGEQYF. In nucleotides, the CDR3 is TGTGCCATCAGTACGCTCGGCGAGCAGTACTTC. The rearrangement uses TRBV10-3 and TRBJ2-7, with D uncertain. Germline loops: CDR1 ENHRY, CDR2 SYGVKD. The V end lost 5 bases, the J end lost 6 bases, and 8 bases lay between the germline ends. The CDR3 has 11 amino acids.

On this clonotype itself: A much more abundant neighbour one base away suggests this may be a read error. The chain recombines TRBV21-1 with TRBJ2-1; no DNA check was done on the table's D call, TRBD2. TRBV21-1 is a known pseudogene. CDR3 length equals 16 residues. The CDR3 is CASSKVGREANNEQFF. In nucleotides, the CDR3 is TGTGCCAGCAGCAAAGTCGGGCGGGAGGCTAACAATGAGCAGTTCTTC.

This clonotype was found a few times. J is TRBJ2-5 and V is TRBV12-3 or TRBV12-4; 7 nucleotides agree with TRBD2. The CDR3 runs 15 residues. Trimming removed 2 bases from V and 0 bases from J; junction bases left unmatched: 3. The CDR3 DNA is TGTGCCAGCAGTTTATTACTAGCGCACCAAGAGACCCAGTACTTC. This sequence encodes CASSLLLAHQETQYF.

This clonotype has more than one count but fewer than ten. This sequence joins TRBV11-2 and TRBJ2-1, with D possibly TRBD1 on 6 matching bases. The CDR3 contains 14 residues. V was shortened by 2 bases and J by 5 bases, with 10 bases between the two germline ends. Germline loops: CDR1 SGHAT, CDR2 FQNNGV. The CDR3 region has the DNA TGTGCCAGCAGCTTACCTAGGGGGAACAATGAGCAGTTCTTC. Translation gives CASSLPRGNNEQFF.

At least ten counts were recorded for this clonotype. The chain is built from TRBV11-2 and TRBJ2-7; TRBD1 is a possible D gene (5 bases). The CDR3 runs 13 residues. With 5 bases removed from V and 1 base from J, the gap between germline ends came to 9 bases. The germline CDR1 and CDR2 sequences are SGHAT and FQNNGV. In DNA, the CDR3 is TGTGCCAGCAGCCGACAGCCTTCCTACGAGCAGTACTTC. It yields the protein CASSRQPSYEQYF.

This clonotype has a handful of counts. The chain employs TRBV7-2 and TRBJ2-3, with TRBD2 matching over 12 bases. This CDR3 has 16 residues. The ends lost 2 bases at V and 6 bases at J; junction bases unmatched: 6. The germline V gene encodes CDR1 SGHTA and CDR2 FQGNSA. The CDR3 DNA reads as TGTGCCAGCAGCTTACGTGCTAGCGGGGGGGCCGATACGCAGTATTTT. Translated: CASSLRASGGADTQYF. Full variable domain (rest looked up from reference TRBV7-2 and TRBJ2-3): GAGVSQSPSNKVTEKGKDVELRCDPISGHTALYWYRQSLGQGLEFLIYFQGNSAPDKSGLPSDRFSAERTGGSVSTLTIQRTQQEDSAVYLCASSLRASGGADTQYFGPGTRLTVL.